The 10 T cell receptor beta chains below come from one sample, sequenced in a study of radiotherapy plus CTLA-4 blockade in lung cancer (dated 2018 in TCRdb). The library was generated by the immunoSEQ multiplex PCR assay. Imported from immuneACCESS, the table was reduced by TCRdb to in-frame sequences with V and J called. These copies leave out some clones; in studies compared against another copy, an unresolved V gene accounts for under half, and the cause of the remainder is not known. This sample comprises fewer than 45,000 clones, roughly 72% of them detected only once. Approximately 10% of the sample belongs to the ten largest clones. The sequencing used peripheral blood, collected from a patient treated with radiotherapy plus ipilimumab. These receptors all stem from a human donor with non-small cell lung cancer who had stable disease on radiotherapy plus ipilimumab.

The chain is built from TRBV7-9 and TRBJ1-6; a possible D gene is TRBD1 (5 bases). The germline V and J ends were trimmed by 1 base and 3 bases, with 7 bases remaining between them. Germline CDR1 is SEHNR and CDR2 is FQNEAQ (reference sequence). This CDR3 has 15 amino acids. As DNA, the CDR3 is TGTGCCAGCAGCTTAGGTAGGGGCTATAATTCACCCCTCCACTTT. Translated, it gives CASSLGRGYNSPLHF.

The rearrangement links TRBV27 to TRBJ1-5, with D possibly TRBD1 on 5 matching bases. The V end was cut by 4 bases, the J end by 0 bases, with 13 bases between. Germline CDR1 reads MNHEY; CDR2 reads SMNVEV (reference sequence). The CDR3 runs 16 residues. DNA for the CDR3: TGTGCCAGCAGTTCTCCTGACAGTAATAGCAATCAGCCCCAGCATTTT. Its translation: CASSSPDSNSNQPQHF.

J is TRBJ1-4 and V is TRBV7-9; 7 bases align to TRBD1. CDR1 and CDR2 (germline): SEHNR, FQNEAQ (reference sequence). This CDR3 has 14 amino acids. V was pared by 7 bases and J by 0 bases, with 2 bases of the junction left unmatched. The CDR3 spells CASNQGATNEKLFF. The CDR3 nucleotides are TGTGCCAGCAACCAGGGGGCAACTAATGAAAAACTGTTTTTT.

Relative to its sample, this clone is medium-sized. The J gene is TRBJ1-1, the V gene TRBV9; TRBD1 might be the D (5 bases). V was clipped by 3 bases and J by 2 bases, with 14 bases between them. This CDR3 has 15 residues. Germline V CDR1 and CDR2: SGDLS, YYNGEE. CDR3 region: CASSGAGVGNTEAFF. CDR3 sequence (DNA): TGTGCCAGCAGCGGGGCGGGGGTGGGTAACACTGAAGCTTTCTTT.

This clone is categorized as medium-sized (0.01 to 0.1%). This chain links TRBV25-1 with TRBJ1-5; perhaps TRBD1 as D (6 bases). This CDR3 is built from 14 residues. Germline V gives CDR1 MGHDK, CDR2 SYGVNS. V lost 10 bases and J lost 2, with 15 bases in between. The CDR3 protein is CATSGNRGNQPQHF. The CDR3 bases are TGTGCCACGTCTGGGAACAGGGGCAATCAGCCCCAGCATTTT.

This clone was counted between two and nine times. V is TRBV10-2 and J is TRBJ2-3; D is unclear. V lost 7 bases to trimming and J lost 5 bases, with 13 bases between them. Germline V CDR1 and CDR2: WSHSY, SAAADI. This CDR3 contains 13 residues. CDR3 sequence reads: CASKERDQDTQYF. CDR3 DNA: TGCGCCAGCAAAGAAAGAGATCAAGATACGCAGTATTTT.

This chain links TRBV30 with TRBJ1-5; 8 bases line up with TRBD1. CDR3 size: 16 residues. Germline assignment: CDR1 GTSNPN and CDR2 SVGIG (reference sequence). The V gene end was trimmed by 2 bases and the J gene end by 11 bases; junction bases not matched to a gene: 17. CDR3: CAWSTGGTIAISTQHF. The DNA of the CDR3 is TGTGCCTGGAGTACAGGGGGGACTATAGCAATCAGCACCCAGCATTTT.

This clone was recorded a few times. The rearrangement joins TRBV6-1 to TRBJ1-3, with D possibly TRBD1 on 5 matching bases. This CDR3 is built from 16 residues. Looked up from germline, CDR1 is MNHNS and CDR2 is SASEGT. With 0 bases removed from V and 1 base from J, the gap between germline ends came to 10 bases. CDR3 amino acids: CASSEAQQVSGNTIYF. CDR3 DNA: TGTGCCAGCAGTGAAGCGCAACAGGTTTCTGGAAACACCATATATTTT.

The chain employs TRBV29-1 and TRBJ1-2; 9 positions agree with TRBD1. V trimming: 4 bases; J trimming: 7 bases; junction bases outside the gene matches: 7. The CDR3 contains 13 residues. CDR1 and CDR2 from the germline V gene are SQVTM and ANQGSEA. The CDR3 DNA reads TGCAGCGTTGTTGGACAGGGGATAGGTGGCTACACCTTC. Amino acids: CSVVGQGIGGYTF. The entire variable domain, with the rest obtained from reference TRBV29-1 and TRBJ1-2, is as follows: SAVISQKPSRDICQRGTSLTIQCQVDSQVTMMFWYRQQPGQSLTLIATANQGSEATYESGFVIDKFPISRPNLTFSTLTVSNMSPEDSSIYLCSVVGQGIGGYTFGSGTRLTVV.

This clone was seen a few times. V usage is TRBV6-1 and J usage is TRBJ1-5, with a possible D match to TRBD1 (6 bases). Deletions cut 0 bases from V and 7 bases from J, with 10 bases between. Germline assignment: CDR1 MNHNS and CDR2 SASEGT. The CDR3 loop spans 14 amino acids. CDR3 region: CASSEAGGGQPQHF. The CDR3 region has the DNA TGTGCCAGCAGTGAAGCGGGAGGGGGGCAGCCCCAGCATTTT.